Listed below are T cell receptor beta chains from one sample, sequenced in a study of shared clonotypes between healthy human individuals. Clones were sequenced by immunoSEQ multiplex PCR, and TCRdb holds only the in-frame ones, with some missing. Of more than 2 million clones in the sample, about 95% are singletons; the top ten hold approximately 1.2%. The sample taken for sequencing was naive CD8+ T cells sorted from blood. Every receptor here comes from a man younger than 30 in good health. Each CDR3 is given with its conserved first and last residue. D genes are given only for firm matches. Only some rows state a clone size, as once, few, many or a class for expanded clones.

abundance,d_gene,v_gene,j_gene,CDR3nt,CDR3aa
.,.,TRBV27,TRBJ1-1,TGTGCCAGCAGTCCCGAAGCGTACACTGAAGCTTTCTTT,CASSPEAYTEAFF
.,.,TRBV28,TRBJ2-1,TGTGCCAGCAGTTTAATGGGCCCGTGGTCTGAGCAGTTCTTC,CASSLMGPWSEQFF
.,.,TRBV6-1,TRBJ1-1,TGTGCCAGCAGTGAAGAGACGGGTACGGCTTTCTTT,CASSEETGTAFF
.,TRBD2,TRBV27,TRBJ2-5,TGTGCCAGCAGTTTACTCGGACTAGCGGGAGGCACACAAGAGACCCAGTACTTC,CASSLLGLAGGTQETQYF
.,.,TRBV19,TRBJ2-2,TGTGCCAGCTCAGAGGGAGGGGGAGGGATATCATCAAACACCGGGGAGCTGTTTTTT,CASSEGGGGISSNTGELFF
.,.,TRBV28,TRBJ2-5,TGTGCCAGCAGTTTCGTGGGGCAGAGGGAGACCCAGTACTTC,CASSFVGQRETQYF
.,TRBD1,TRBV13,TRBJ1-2,TGTGCCATCTGGGACAGGGGAGCCCAAGGCTACACCTTC,CAIWDRGAQGYTF
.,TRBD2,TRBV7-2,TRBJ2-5,TGTGCCAGCAGCCCCCGGGGACTAGCGGGGGAAGAGACCCAGTACTTC,CASSPRGLAGEETQYF
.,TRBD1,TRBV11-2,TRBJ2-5,TGTGCCAGCAGCTTAGAAAGAATGACAGGGCTAGAGACCCAGTACTTC,CASSLERMTGLETQYF
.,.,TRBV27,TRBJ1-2,TGTGCCAGCAGTTTAGCAGGCGTTGGAAGGGGCTACACCTTC,CASSLAGVGRGYTF
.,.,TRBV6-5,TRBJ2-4,TGTGCCAGCACGGATTGGGGGCGTGACATTCAGTACTTC,CASTDWGRDIQYF
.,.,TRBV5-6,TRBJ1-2,TGTGCCAGCAGCTTGGGGAGCTATGGCTACACCTTC,CASSLGSYGYTF
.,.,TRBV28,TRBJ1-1,TGTGCCAGCAGTGCCGACGGGACATCGGTTGAAGCTTTCTTT,CASSADGTSVEAFF
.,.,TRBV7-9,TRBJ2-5,TGTGCCAGCAGCCCCGCCCAGGGACAAAACCAAGAGACCCAGTACTTC,CASSPAQGQNQETQYF
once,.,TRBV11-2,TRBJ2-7,TGTGCCAGCAGCGGAACAGGGCCCGAGCAGTACTTC,CASSGTGPEQYF
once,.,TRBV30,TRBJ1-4,TGTGCCTGGAGTGTAATTCAGGACACGAATGAAAAACTGTTTTTT,CAWSVIQDTNEKLFF
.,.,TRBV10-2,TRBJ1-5,TGCGCCAGCCAGCGAGGGAGCAATCAGCCCCAGCATTTT,CASQRGSNQPQHF
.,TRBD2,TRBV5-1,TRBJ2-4,TGCGCCAGCAGCCTCGGACTAGCGGGAGGGATAGCCAAAAACATTCAGTACTTC,CASSLGLAGGIAKNIQYF
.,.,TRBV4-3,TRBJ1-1,TGCGCCAGCAGCCAAGATGCCCTTTGGTCAGTTTACACTGAAGCTTTCTTT,CASSQDALWSVYTEAFF
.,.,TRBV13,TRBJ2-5,TGTGCCAGCAGCCTTGACAGCCAAGAGACCCAGTACTTC,CASSLDSQETQYF
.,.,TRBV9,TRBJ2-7,TGTGCCAGCAGCCAAACCCCCGGGTCCACCTACGAGCAGTACTTC,CASSQTPGSTYEQYF
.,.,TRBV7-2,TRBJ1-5,TGTGCCAGCAGCTTAGTACTGGGTGGACAGCCCCAGCATTTT,CASSLVLGGQPQHF
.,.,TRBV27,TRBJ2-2,TGTGCCAGCAGTAGGGGGAGTGATAACACCGGGGAGCTGTTTTTT,CASSRGSDNTGELFF
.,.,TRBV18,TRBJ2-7,TGTGCCAGCTCCTACCAGCTACCGGGACCCTACGAGCAGTACTTC,CASSYQLPGPYEQYF
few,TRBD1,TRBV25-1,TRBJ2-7,TGTGCCAGCAGTAGTGCCGGGACAGGGACCTACGAGCAGTACTTC,CASSSAGTGTYEQYF
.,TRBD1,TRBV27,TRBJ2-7,TGTGCCAGCAGTGAGACGGGACAGGGCTACGAGCAGTACTTC,CASSETGQGYEQYF
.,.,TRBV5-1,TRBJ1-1,TGCGCCAGCAGCTTGGTGCCCCAGACGGGCCCTGAAGCTTTCTTT,CASSLVPQTGPEAFF
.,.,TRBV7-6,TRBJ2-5,TGTGCCAGCAGCAAGACAGCCCAAGAGACCCAGTACTTC,CASSKTAQETQYF
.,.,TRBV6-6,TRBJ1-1,TGTGCCAGCACGGGTAACACTGAAGCTTTCTTT,CASTGNTEAFF
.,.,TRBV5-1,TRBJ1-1,TGCGCCAGCAGCGCTAATCGTCAGGGCGGTAACACTGAAGCTTTCTTT,CASSANRQGGNTEAFF
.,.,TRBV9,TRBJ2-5,TGTGCCAGCAGCGTAGACCCTCTGGGGGGTACAGAGACCCAGTACTTC,CASSVDPLGGTETQYF
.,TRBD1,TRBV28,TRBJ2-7,TGTGCCAGCAGTTTGGGGCAGGGGGCGGGAGAGCAGTACTTC,CASSLGQGAGEQYF